What follows is one T cell receptor (beta chain) and its context. Its target is unknown. These data belong to a study of CD8+ T cells in alopecia areata. Study-level information: At a dose of 5 to 10 mg twice daily, oral tofacitinib was given to treated patients. Tofacitinib therapy lasting 6 to 18 months was followed by 6 months off drug. Regarding the study as a whole: It was lesional scalp, especially alopecia totalis/universalis, that showed higher clonality than normal scalp.

cDNA prepared by RNA extraction and subsequent reverse transcription served as the template for sequencing. Sequencing was performed with immunoSEQ multiplex PCR; in TCRdb, only in-frame clones are kept and a portion is missing. The data contain around 250,000 clones, less than 80% of them singletons. Losses at the gene ends were 0 bases for V and 3 bases for J; bases not matched to a gene: 2. CDR1 is LGHNA, CDR2 YNFKEQ, per germline. The CDR3 is 16 amino acids. Individuals with alopecia areata gave both lesional scalp punch biopsies and peripheral blood for collection. This chain uses TRBV4-2 with TRBJ1-4; 9 bases fit TRBD1. The source of this sequence is a human donor with alopecia areata. The sample consisted of CD4+ T cells sorted from blood, taken at week 0. CDR3 DNA sequence: TGTGCCAGCAGCCAAGACCGGACAGGGGCTAATGAAAAACTGTTTTTT. Translated: CASSQDRTGANEKLFF.